This T cell receptor (beta chain) was captured in a study of early T cells in non-severe SARS-CoV-2 infection. TCRdb re-called the 5' RACE reads through MiXCR, storing one row per CDR3 protein. The sample records 15,000 to 25,000 distinct CDR3 sequences, approximately 4% being singletons. V was shortened by 2 bases and J by 9 bases, with 8 bases between the two germline ends. Looked up from germline, CDR1 is LGHNA and CDR2 is YSLEER. The CDR3 contains 12 residues. The sequenced sample consisted of whole blood. The receptor's source is an adult who was a healthcare worker with PCR-confirmed SARS-CoV-2 infection or an uninfected control (not recorded which). This chain joins TRBV4-3 and TRBJ2-1; D unclear. The CDR3 spells CASSQLWGEQFF. Written as DNA, the CDR3 is TGCGCCAGCAGCCAATTGTGGGGTGAGCAGTTCTTC.